This TCR beta chain was sequenced for a study of T-cell memory formation after mild COVID-19. The CDR3 runs to 12 residues. Trimming took 5 bases from V and 10 from J, leaving 12 bases between them. Germline CDR1 reads MNHEY; CDR2 reads SVGEGT. TCRdb re-derived calls from the 5' RACE reads in MiXCR, one entry per CDR3 protein. The sample has a few hundred thousand distinct CDR3 sequences, roughly 21% seen once. Sequenced material: PBMCs or a T cell subset sorted from them (not recorded which). This chain joins TRBV6-2 or TRBV6-3 and TRBJ2-1, with D possibly matching TRBD2 (6 bases). The TCR sequence derives from an adult woman who had mild COVID-19 (a few samples of this study predate the infection). Cell type and time point are not known. The CDR3: CASSKRLDEQFF. The CDR3 DNA reads TGTGCCAGCAGTAAAAGACTAGACGAGCAGTTCTTC.